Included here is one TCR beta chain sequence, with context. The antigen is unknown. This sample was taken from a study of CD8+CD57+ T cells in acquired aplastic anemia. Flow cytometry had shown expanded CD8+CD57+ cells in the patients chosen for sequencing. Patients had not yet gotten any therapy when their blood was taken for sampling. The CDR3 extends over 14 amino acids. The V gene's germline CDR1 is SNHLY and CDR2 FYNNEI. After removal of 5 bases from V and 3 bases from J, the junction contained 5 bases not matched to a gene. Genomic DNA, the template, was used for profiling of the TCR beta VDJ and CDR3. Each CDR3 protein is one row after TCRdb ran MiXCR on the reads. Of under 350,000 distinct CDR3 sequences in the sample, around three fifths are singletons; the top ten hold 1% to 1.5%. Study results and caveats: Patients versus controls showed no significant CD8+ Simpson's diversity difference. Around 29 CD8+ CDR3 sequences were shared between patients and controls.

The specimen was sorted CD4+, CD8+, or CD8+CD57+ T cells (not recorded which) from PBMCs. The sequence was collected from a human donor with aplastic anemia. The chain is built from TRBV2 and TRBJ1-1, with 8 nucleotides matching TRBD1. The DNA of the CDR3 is TGTGCCAGCAGTAGGGGACAGGATGACACTGAAGCTTTCTTT. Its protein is CASSRGQDDTEAFF.